This entry is about one T cell receptor beta chain. TCRdb's copy holds only in-frame clones and misses some; the assay was immunoSEQ multiplex PCR. The top ten clones hold approximately 4.5% of a sample with 70,000 or so clones, roughly 88% of them seen once. The data originate from a study of PD-L1 blockade in urothelial cancer. Study-level background: The patients first took atezolizumab in about 2014, receiving 1,200 mg intravenously every 3 weeks. Patients had been given 0 to 3 earlier chemotherapy regimens.

V lost 5 bases and J lost 1, with 11 bases in between. The CDR3 consists of 14 residues. The germline gives CDR1 MNHEY, CDR2 SMNVEV (reference sequence). Time point here: pretreatment peripheral blood. V gene TRBV27 combines with J gene TRBJ2-5; possibly TRBD1 for D (6 bases). This TCR was recovered from a man between 65 and 85 years old with urothelial cancer. This sample comprised PBMCs, obtained around atezolizumab (anti-PD-L1) treatment. The CDR3 is CASSPQGFQETQYF. Here the CDR3 DNA reads TGTGCCAGCAGTCCACAGGGATTCCAAGAGACCCAGTACTTC.